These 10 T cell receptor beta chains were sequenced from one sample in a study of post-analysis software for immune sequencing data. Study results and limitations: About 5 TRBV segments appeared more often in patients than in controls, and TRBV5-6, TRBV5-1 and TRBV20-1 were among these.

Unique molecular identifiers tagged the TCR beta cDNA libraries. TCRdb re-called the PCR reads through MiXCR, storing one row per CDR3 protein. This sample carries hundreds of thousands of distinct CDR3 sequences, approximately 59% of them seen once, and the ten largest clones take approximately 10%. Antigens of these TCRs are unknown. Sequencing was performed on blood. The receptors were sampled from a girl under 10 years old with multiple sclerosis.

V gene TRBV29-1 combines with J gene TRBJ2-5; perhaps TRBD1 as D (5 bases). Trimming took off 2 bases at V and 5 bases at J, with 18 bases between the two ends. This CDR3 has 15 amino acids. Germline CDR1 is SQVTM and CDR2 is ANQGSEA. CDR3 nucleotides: TGCAGCGTTGAAAACTTATGGGGCAGTGATGAGACCCAGTACTTC. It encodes CSVENLWGSDETQYF. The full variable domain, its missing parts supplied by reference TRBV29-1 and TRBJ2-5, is SAVISQKPSRDICQRGTSLTIQCQVDSQVTMMFWYRQQPGQSLTLIATANQGSEATYESGFVIDKFPISRPNLTFSTLTVSNMSPEDSSIYLCSVENLWGSDETQYFGPGTRLLVL.

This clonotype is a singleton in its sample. CDR3 region: CASSKALGTGLYEQYF. For the CDR3, the DNA is TGTGCCAGCAGCAAAGCGCTTGGGACAGGGCTTTACGAGCAGTACTTC. The chain carries TRBV21-1 and TRBJ2-7; the table names TRBD1, a call not compared with the DNA. TRBV21-1 is designated a pseudogene. This CDR3 contains 16 residues.

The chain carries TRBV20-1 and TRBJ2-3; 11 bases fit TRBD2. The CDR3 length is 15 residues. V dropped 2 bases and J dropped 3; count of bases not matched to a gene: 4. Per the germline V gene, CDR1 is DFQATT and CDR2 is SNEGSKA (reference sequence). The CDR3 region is CSARLSSGRTDTQYF. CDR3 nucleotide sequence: TGCAGTGCTAGACTCTCTAGCGGGAGGACAGATACGCAGTATTTT.

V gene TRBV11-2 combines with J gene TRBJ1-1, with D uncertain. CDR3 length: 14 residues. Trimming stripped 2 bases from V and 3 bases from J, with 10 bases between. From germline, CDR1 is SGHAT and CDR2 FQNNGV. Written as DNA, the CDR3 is TGTGCCAGCAGCTTATGGGAGGGAGACACTGAAGCTTTCTTT. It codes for CASSLWEGDTEAFF.

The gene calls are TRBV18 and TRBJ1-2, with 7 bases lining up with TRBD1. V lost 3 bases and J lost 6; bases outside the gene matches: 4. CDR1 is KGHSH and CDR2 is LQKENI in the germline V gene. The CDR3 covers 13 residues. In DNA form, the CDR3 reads TGTGCCAGCTCACCGGGGACAGACAATGGCTACACCTTC. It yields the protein CASSPGTDNGYTF.

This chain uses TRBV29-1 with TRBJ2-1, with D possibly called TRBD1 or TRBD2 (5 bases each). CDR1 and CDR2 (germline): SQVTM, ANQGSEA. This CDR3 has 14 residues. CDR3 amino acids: CTFEGPASYNEQFF. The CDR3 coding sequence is TGCACCTTCGAGGGGCCCGCTTCCTACAATGAGCAGTTCTTC.

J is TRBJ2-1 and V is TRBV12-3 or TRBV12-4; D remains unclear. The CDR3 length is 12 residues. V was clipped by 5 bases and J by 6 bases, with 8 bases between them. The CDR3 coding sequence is TGTGCCAGCAGTGCAAAGGGCAATGAGCAGTTCTTC. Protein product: CASSAKGNEQFF.

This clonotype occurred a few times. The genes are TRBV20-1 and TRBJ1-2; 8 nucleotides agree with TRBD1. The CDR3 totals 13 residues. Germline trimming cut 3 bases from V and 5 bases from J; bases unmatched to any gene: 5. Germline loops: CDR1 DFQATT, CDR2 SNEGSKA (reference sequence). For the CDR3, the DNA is TGCAGTGCTAGGGGGTGGACAGGGTATGGCTACACCTTC. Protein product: CSARGWTGYGYTF.

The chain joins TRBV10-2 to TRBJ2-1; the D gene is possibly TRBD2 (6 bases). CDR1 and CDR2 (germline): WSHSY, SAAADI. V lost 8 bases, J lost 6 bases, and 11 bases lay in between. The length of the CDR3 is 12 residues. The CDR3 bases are TGCGCCAGCGGGGAGACTAGCAATGAGCAGTTCTTC. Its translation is CASGETSNEQFF.

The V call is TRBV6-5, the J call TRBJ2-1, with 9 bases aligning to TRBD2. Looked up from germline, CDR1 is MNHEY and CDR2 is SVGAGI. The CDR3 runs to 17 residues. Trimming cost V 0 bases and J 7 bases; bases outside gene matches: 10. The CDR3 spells CASSYSAGGPPRNEQFF. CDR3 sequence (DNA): TGTGCCAGCAGTTACTCTGCGGGAGGGCCTCCAAGGAATGAGCAGTTCTTC.